These T cell receptor beta chains were read from a single sample in a study of cytomegalovirus exposure and HLA in healthy donors. Method: immunoSEQ multiplex PCR; TCRdb's copy keeps in-frame clones and lacks some. The repertoire holds about 200,000 clones, with almost 85% as singletons. Input material: PBMCs. The source is a woman aged 50 to 60 in good health and CMV-seronegative. CDR3s include the opening cysteine and the closing phenylalanine or tryptophan. The order of the fields is V gene, clone size, D gene, J gene, CDR3 protein, CDR3 DNA. The D gene is left open where the match is weak. Clone size appears in some rows only: once, few, many, or a class for an expanded clone.

>TRBV28|-|TRBD1|TRBJ1-2
CASSSGTGHYTF
TGTGCCAGCAGTTCCGGGACAGGGCACTACACCTTC
>TRBV14|-|TRBD2|TRBJ2-1
CASSHKGLSYNEQFF
TGTGCCAGCAGCCATAAGGGACTATCGTACAATGAGCAGTTCTTC
>TRBV28|-|-|TRBJ1-2
CASSSGGPIGYTF
TGTGCCAGCAGTTCCGGGGGGCCCATCGGCTACACCTTC
>TRBV6-5|-|-|TRBJ1-4
CASSYWGDHEKLFF
TGTGCCAGCAGTTACTGGGGGGATCATGAAAAACTGTTTTTT
>TRBV30|-|-|TRBJ1-1
CAWTVRGGRAGAEAFF
TGTGCCTGGACCGTAAGGGGGGGCAGGGCGGGAGCTGAAGCTTTCTTT
>TRBV5-1|few|TRBD2|TRBJ2-1
CASGLTSGNYNEQFF
TGCGCCAGCGGTTTGACTAGCGGAAACTACAATGAGCAGTTCTTC
>TRBV29-1|-|-|TRBJ2-1
CSAYPVYNEQFF
TGCAGCGCATACCCAGTCTACAATGAGCAGTTCTTC
>TRBV29-1|once|TRBD1|TRBJ2-3
CSATDPGQGTDTQYF
TGCAGCGCGACAGATCCGGGACAGGGCACAGATACGCAGTATTTT
>TRBV5-5|-|TRBD1|TRBJ1-2
CASSLVGDRGYGYTF
TGTGCCAGCAGCTTGGTCGGGGACAGGGGCTATGGCTACACCTTC
>TRBV2|-|-|TRBJ2-2
CASGVATNTGELFF
TGTGCCAGCGGGGTAGCGACGAACACCGGGGAGCTGTTTTTT
>TRBV27|-|-|TRBJ1-1
CASSSGDFEAFF
TGTGCCAGCAGTTCGGGAGACTTTGAAGCTTTCTTT
>TRBV5-1|-|-|TRBJ2-1
CASTPGGGYNEQFF
TGCGCCAGCACCCCGGGTGGGGGGTACAATGAGCAGTTCTTC
>TRBV19|-|-|TRBJ1-5
CASSILGGASQPQHF
TGTGCCAGTAGTATACTAGGGGGGGCGAGCCAGCCCCAGCATTTT
>TRBV28|-|-|TRBJ2-5
CASSLLVQETQYF
TGTGCCAGCAGTTTACTCGTACAAGAGACCCAGTACTTC